One T cell receptor (beta chain) is described in this entry. TCRdb processed the 5' RACE reads anew with MiXCR; each CDR3 protein has one entry. The table includes some 49,000 distinct CDR3 sequences, about 9% detected once. CDR1 ENHRY and CDR2 SYGVKD come from the germline V gene. The CDR3 length is 17 residues. V lost 4 bases, J lost 0 bases, and 7 bases stayed unmatched. The sample belongs to a study of neurological immune-mediated disorders. Regarding time point: longitudinal time-point 1 (baseline). The chain is built from TRBV10-3 and TRBJ2-1; TRBD1 matches at 9 bases. The sample comprised PBMCs. The clonotype comes from a middle-aged woman in good health. DNA for the CDR3: TGTGCCATCAGTGCTGGACAGGGGCCGAGCTCCTACAATGAGCAGTTCTTC. It yields the protein CAISAGQGPSSYNEQFF.